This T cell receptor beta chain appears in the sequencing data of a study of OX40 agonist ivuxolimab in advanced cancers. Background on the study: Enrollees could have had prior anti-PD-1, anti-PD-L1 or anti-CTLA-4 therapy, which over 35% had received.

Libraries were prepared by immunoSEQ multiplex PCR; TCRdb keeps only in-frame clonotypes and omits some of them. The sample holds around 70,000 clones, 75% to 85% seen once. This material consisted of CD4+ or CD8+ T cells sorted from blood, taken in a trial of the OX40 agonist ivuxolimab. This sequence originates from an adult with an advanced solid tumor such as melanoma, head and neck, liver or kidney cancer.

Here the CDR3 DNA reads TGTGCCATCAGTGGATTAGACCGGGGCACTGAGGGCTACACCTTC. Protein sequence: CAISGLDRGTEGYTF. J is TRBJ1-2 and V is TRBV10-3; weak D call: TRBD1 (5 bases). The CDR3 is 15 amino acids. V shed 4 bases and J shed 8 bases, with 20 bases lying between them. Germline loops: CDR1 ENHRY, CDR2 SYGVKD.